A selection of T cell receptor beta chains follows, all from one sample in a study of shared clonotypes between healthy human individuals. The table came from immunoSEQ multiplex PCR; TCRdb's copy has only in-frame clones and leaves some out. The profile shows about 1,800,000 clones, approximately 95% of them singletons. Sequencing was performed on naive CD8+ T cells sorted from blood. All receptors derive from a man aged 18 to 29 in good health. Each CDR3 is given without its conserved first and last residue. The order of the fields is V gene, CDR3 protein.

V: TRBV9; CDR3: ASSVGVYNEQF
V: TRBV4-1; CDR3: ASSQPTGGSPEAF
V: TRBV27; CDR3: ASSYGVSGLTGEKLF
V: TRBV5-6; CDR3: ASSLVTGPETQY
V: TRBV5-6; CDR3: ASSRGTSSPLNEQF
V: TRBV7-2; CDR3: ASSLVEVLRAGYNEQF
V: TRBV11-2; CDR3: ASSFTGQSPYGYT
V: TRBV4-1; CDR3: ASSLLVGQANEQF
V: TRBV7-2; CDR3: ASSLAGNTDTQY
V: TRBV7-9; CDR3: ASMTSGTDTQY
V: TRBV6-9; CDR3: ASVRGSYEQY
V: TRBV6-5; CDR3: ASSAAGGGGEQY
V: TRBV6-1; CDR3: ASSGSRGAYEQY
V: TRBV9; CDR3: ASSVGGNEKLF
V: TRBV6-6; CDR3: ASSPREDGYT
V: TRBV7-9; CDR3: ASSPGGGLAF
V: TRBV6-5; CDR3: ASSYTGENTEAF
V: TRBV30; CDR3: AWTPMGEKLF
V: TRBV10-2; CDR3: ASRDLAGVYEQY
V: TRBV5-1; CDR3: ASSLDSHQETQY
V: TRBV6-1; CDR3: ASLAGGPYEQY
V: TRBV5-4; CDR3: ASSFDPRETQY
V: TRBV6-5; CDR3: ASSYSDRAAETQY
V: TRBV10-2; CDR3: ASSGTNQETQY
V: TRBV4-3; CDR3: ASSQDRASGANVLT
V: TRBV11-2; CDR3: ASSSVVNGGTNTGELF
V: TRBV6-1; CDR3: ASSEGTNWPQH
V: TRBV9; CDR3: ASSVAVGAYEQY
V: TRBV28; CDR3: ASSPLTGGYQETQY
V: TRBV9; CDR3: ASSVDFNEQF
V: TRBV7-9; CDR3: ASSSIGTGGQVNEKLF
V: TRBV27; CDR3: ASSPLGGSDTQY
V: TRBV5-1; CDR3: ASSAARGHNEAF
V: TRBV27; CDR3: ASSLSLATAGRHRTDTQY
V: TRBV7-9; CDR3: ASSASPTGGGTEAF
V: TRBV19; CDR3: ASSTPVDGTEAF
V: TRBV4-1; CDR3: ASSQHRTSGNTIY